These T cell receptor beta chains were read from a single sample in a study of long-term antiretroviral therapy in people with HIV. Libraries were prepared by immunoSEQ multiplex PCR; TCRdb keeps only in-frame clonotypes and omits some of them. This table has 30,000 to 40,000 clones, 70% to 90% appearing once. The source was unsorted PBMCs, collected 2.2 years after starting antiretroviral therapy. All receptors derive from a man in his late teens or twenties with HIV. CDR3s include the opening cysteine and the closing phenylalanine or tryptophan. D genes are given only for firm matches. Clone size is not always given. Where it is, it says once, few, many or a class for expanded clones.

d_call	v_call	clone_size	cdr3_length	j_call	cdr3_aa	cdr3_nt
NA	TRBV12-5	NA	12	TRBJ2-1	CASGHSLGGQFF	TGTGCTAGTGGTCACAGTTTAGGCGGGCAGTTCTTC
NA	TRBV19	NA	15	TRBJ2-6	CASINLGSGANVLTF	TGTGCCAGTATCAATCTGGGTTCTGGGGCCAACGTCCTGACTTTC
NA	TRBV6-1	once	15	TRBJ2-5	CASSEAFPRVETQYF	TGTGCCAGCAGTGAAGCCTTCCCGCGGGTAGAGACCCAGTACTTC
NA	TRBV19	NA	14	TRBJ2-3	CASRLGPGTDTQYF	TGTGCCAGTCGATTAGGACCGGGCACAGATACGCAGTATTTT
NA	TRBV9	NA	13	TRBJ1-2	CASSAGHQIGYTF	TGTGCCAGCAGCGCGGGACACCAGATAGGCTACACCTTC
NA	TRBV19	NA	15	TRBJ2-7	CASSPSLRRSYEQYF	TGTGCCAGTAGTCCATCCCTTCGTCGATCCTACGAGCAGTACTTC
NA	TRBV5-1	few	14	TRBJ1-2	CASSLGQGGYGYTF	TGCGCCAGCAGCTTGGGCCAGGGAGGGTATGGCTACACCTTC
NA	TRBV7-6	NA	17	TRBJ2-7	CASSLEGSGASWGEQYF	TGTGCCAGCAGCTTAGAAGGTAGCGGAGCCTCCTGGGGCGAGCAGTACTTC
NA	TRBV18	NA	14	TRBJ1-5	CASSRSFSNQPQHF	TGTGCCAGCTCACGGTCCTTTAGCAATCAGCCCCAGCATTTT
TRBD2	TRBV4-2	NA	21	TRBJ2-3	CASSPPASRKTSGSKEDTQYF	TGTGCCAGCAGCCCCCCGGCGTCCCGAAAAACTAGCGGGAGTAAAGAAGATACGCAGTATTTT
NA	TRBV19	NA	14	TRBJ2-7	CASSQRGGLDEQYF	TGTGCCAGTAGTCAAAGGGGGGGCCTGGACGAGCAGTACTTC
NA	TRBV6-1	once	14	TRBJ1-4	CASRPGRRNEKLFF	TGTGCCAGCAGACCGGGACGGAGGAATGAAAAACTGTTTTTT
TRBD1	TRBV7-9	NA	15	TRBJ2-2	CASSPWGQGAGELFF	TGTGCCAGCAGCCCCTGGGGTCAGGGGGCCGGGGAGCTGTTTTTT
TRBD2	TRBV9	NA	16	TRBJ2-5	CASSAPGLANQETQYF	TGTGCCAGCAGCGCTCCGGGACTAGCGAACCAAGAGACCCAGTACTTC
NA	TRBV14	few	11	TRBJ2-1	CASSHVDEQFF	TGTGCCAGCAGCCATGTGGATGAGCAGTTCTTC
NA	TRBV4-1	NA	14	TRBJ2-1	CASSQSGRNNEQFF	TGCGCCAGCAGCCAATCTGGGCGGAACAATGAGCAGTTCTTC
NA	TRBV28	NA	12	TRBJ1-5	CASSLPPQPQHF	TGTGCCAGCAGTCTTCCCCCTCAGCCCCAGCATTTT
TRBD1	TRBV7-8	NA	15	TRBJ2-7	CASSTRTGSSYEQYF	TGTGCCAGCAGCACGAGGACAGGGAGCTCCTACGAGCAGTACTTC
TRBD2	TRBV6-1	NA	14	TRBJ2-7	CASSKLAVGYEQYF	TGTGCCAGCAGCAAACTAGCGGTCGGGTACGAGCAGTACTTC
NA	TRBV19	NA	15	TRBJ2-2	CASSISGLNTGELFF	TGTGCCAGTAGTATATCTGGACTGAACACCGGGGAGCTGTTTTTT
NA	TRBV27	once	15	TRBJ1-4	CASSAQGATNEKLFF	TGTGCCAGCAGTGCCCAGGGTGCAACTAATGAAAAACTGTTTTTT
TRBD1	TRBV13	NA	16	TRBJ2-2	CASSSRLTGADGELFF	TGTGCCAGCAGCTCGCGATTGACAGGGGCCGACGGGGAGCTGTTTTTT
TRBD1	TRBV2	NA	14	TRBJ1-4	CASISFGTEEKLFF	TGTGCCAGCATATCGTTCGGGACAGAAGAAAAACTGTTTTTT
TRBD2	TRBV30	NA	16	TRBJ2-7	CAWSRPLAGEGYEQYF	TGTGCCTGGAGTCGGCCCTTAGCGGGAGAGGGGTACGAGCAGTACTTC
NA	TRBV30	NA	11	TRBJ1-1	CAGPGFPEAFF	TGTGCCGGCCCGGGGTTCCCTGAAGCTTTCTTT
NA	TRBV5-1	NA	13	TRBJ2-3	CASSAEALDTQYF	TGCGCCAGCAGCGCCGAAGCTCTAGACACGCAGTATTTT
TRBD1	TRBV7-8	NA	20	TRBJ1-5	CASSRRTGRRRPNSNQPQHF	TGTGCCAGCAGCCGCCGGACAGGGAGGAGGAGACCGAATAGCAATCAGCCCCAGCATTTT
TRBD1	TRBV9	NA	15	TRBJ2-3	CASSYRGDSTDTQYF	TGTGCCAGCAGCTACAGGGGGGATAGCACAGATACGCAGTATTTT